This record looks at one T cell receptor beta chain sequence and its context. The sample is drawn from a study of OX40 agonist ivuxolimab in advanced cancers. In germline, CDR1 is SGHTA, CDR2 FQGNSA. The CDR3 is 15 amino acids. With 0 bases clipped from V and 3 bases from J, the junction kept 1 base outside the gene matches. Profiled with immunoSEQ multiplex PCR; TCRdb holds only in-frame clones, not every one. Of approximately 50,000 clones in the sample, 70% to 80% are singletons; the top ten hold 3% to 5%. The origin of this receptor is an adult with an advanced solid tumor such as melanoma, head and neck, liver or kidney cancer. Sample: CD4+ or CD8+ T cells sorted from blood, taken in a trial of the OX40 agonist ivuxolimab. The chain uses TRBV7-2 and TRBJ1-1; 10 bases match TRBD1. CDR3 protein: CASSLATGGYTEAFF. In nucleotides, the CDR3 is TGTGCCAGCAGCTTAGCGACAGGGGGCTACACTGAAGCTTTCTTT.